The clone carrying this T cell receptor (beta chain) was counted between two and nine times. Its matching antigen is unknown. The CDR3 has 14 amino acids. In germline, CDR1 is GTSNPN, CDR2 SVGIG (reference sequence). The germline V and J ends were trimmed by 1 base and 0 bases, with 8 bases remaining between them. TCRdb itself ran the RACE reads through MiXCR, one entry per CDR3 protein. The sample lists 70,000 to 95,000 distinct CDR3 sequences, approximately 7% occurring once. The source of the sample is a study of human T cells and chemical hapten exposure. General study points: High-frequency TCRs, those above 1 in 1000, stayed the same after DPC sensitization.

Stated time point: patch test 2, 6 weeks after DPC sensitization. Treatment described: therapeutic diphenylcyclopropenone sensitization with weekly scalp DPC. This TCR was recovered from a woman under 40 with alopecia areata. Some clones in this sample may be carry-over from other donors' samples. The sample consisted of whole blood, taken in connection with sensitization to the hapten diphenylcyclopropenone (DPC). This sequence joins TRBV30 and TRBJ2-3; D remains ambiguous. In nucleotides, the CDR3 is TGTGCCTGGAGTGGGACCACGAGCACAGATACGCAGTATTTT. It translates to CAWSGTTSTDTQYF.